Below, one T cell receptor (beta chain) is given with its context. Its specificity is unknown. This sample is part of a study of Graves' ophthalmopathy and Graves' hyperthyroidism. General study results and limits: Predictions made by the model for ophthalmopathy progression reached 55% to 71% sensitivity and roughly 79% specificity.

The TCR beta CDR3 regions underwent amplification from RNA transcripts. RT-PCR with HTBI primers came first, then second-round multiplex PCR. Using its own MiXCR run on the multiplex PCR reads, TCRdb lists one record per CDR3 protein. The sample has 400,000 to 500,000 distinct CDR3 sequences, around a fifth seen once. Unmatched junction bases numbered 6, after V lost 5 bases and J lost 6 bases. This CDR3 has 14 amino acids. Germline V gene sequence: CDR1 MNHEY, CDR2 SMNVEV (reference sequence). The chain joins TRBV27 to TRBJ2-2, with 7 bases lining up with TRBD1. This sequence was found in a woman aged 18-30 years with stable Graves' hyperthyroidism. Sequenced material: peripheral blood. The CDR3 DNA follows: TGTGCCAGCAGTAAATCTGACAGGGCCGGGGAGCTGTTTTTT. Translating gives CASSKSDRAGELFF.